This TCR beta chain was sequenced for a study of neoadjuvant anti-PD-1 for oral cavity cancer. Overall study context: Patients without progression received a fourth nivolumab dose around day 43, then surgical resection on days 50-56. Study findings and constraints: Post-treatment tumors with larger preexisting clones showed more shrinkage. TCR analyses covered only a few patients per response group.

Libraries were prepared by immunoSEQ multiplex PCR; TCRdb keeps only in-frame clonotypes and omits some of them. The sample includes roughly 15,000 clones, 35% to 40% of them seen just once. Time point denoted: after neoadjuvant nivolumab, at surgical resection. These oral cavity squamous cell carcinomas were HPV-negative and locally advanced. The V gene's germline CDR1 is SGHAT and CDR2 FQNNGV. The V end was cut by 0 bases, the J end by 0 bases, with 8 bases between. The CDR3 consists of 15 residues. In regard to this clone: Its antigen is not known.

The clonotype was recovered from a person aged 35-79 years with oral cavity squamous cell carcinoma. This sequence joins TRBV11-2 and TRBJ2-5, with D perhaps matching TRBD2 (6 bases). Sample: tumor tissue, taken after nivolumab (anti-PD-1) treatment. Here the CDR3 DNA reads TGTGCCAGCAGCTTAGATGGGGGGTACCAAGAGACCCAGTACTTC. As protein: CASSLDGGYQETQYF.